This T cell receptor (beta chain) was observed in a study of cytomegalovirus exposure and HLA in healthy donors (dated by TCRdb to about 2017). For the study in its entirety: In an earlier analysis of approximately 640 of the donors, 250 to 350 Gb of sequence data and 90 million to 130 million unique TCR beta sequences from roughly 190 million T cells were reported. About 330 gigabases of sequencing data and around 80 million unique TCR sequences made up an early release that covered approximately 700 HLA-typed donors. Of the 300 to 500 genotyped donors, roughly 76% were placed in the genetic ancestry cluster associated with self-reported Caucasian donors. The study aimed to test whether cataloging public T cell receptors could reveal signatures of past pathogen exposure. The study profiled the T cell repertoires of fewer than 850 subjects by immunosequencing and related them to cytomegalovirus serostatus. In addition to the first cohort of 650 to 800 subjects, a separate validation cohort of some 120 different subjects was used. The study combined high-throughput TCR immunosequencing, statistical association of individual TCRs with disease status, and machine learning to predict cytomegalovirus infection status. A later analysis re-analyzed previously published TCR beta repertoires from roughly 690 donors and added high-resolution HLA genotyping to study TCR occurrence patterns. Rather than using new phenotypic data, the later analysis identified candidate immune exposures from TCR beta sequences and from how often those sequences occurred across donors. An earlier analysis of around 580 of the donors used high-throughput TCR beta sequencing to judge whether each TCR beta V gene segment behaved as functional or pseudogenic. Alongside the repertoire data, information on donor age, sex, ethnicity and CMV serostatus was compiled. Genome-wide SNP genotypes for about 65% of the roughly 670 donors were used in a later genetic analysis, which treated that subset as a discovery cohort. All discovery cohort repertoires had been generated using a single sequencing platform. Class I and class II HLA loci were covered by the typing at four-digit resolution. Typing coverage varied by locus: roughly 629-630 donors for A, B, C, DRB1 and DQB1; more than 500 for DQA1; approximately 570 for DPA1; approximately 470 for DPB1. Because of strong linkage in the cohort, four or five DR-DQ haplotypes were treated as single units for association and clustering. Among about 400 genotyped donors of the cohort, an average of around 250,000 unique TCR beta nucleotide sequences was sequenced per donor, of which about 19% were non-productive. Results the study describes overall, beyond this receptor: A later genetic analysis reported fewer N-insertions in productive TCRs among donors in an Asian-associated ancestry cluster than the roughly 700-donor mean. A later analysis found that TCR association rates varied across HLA loci, with DRB1 alleles showing the most associated TCRs and HLA-C alleles the fewest. In a later analysis, HLA-associated TCR beta chains were found to be more clonally expanded and to have lower generation probabilities than equally common non-associated chains. Because counts were too low, approximately 18 rarely observed V segments, including chromosome 9 orphons, were excluded from the earlier analysis of some 540 of the donors. Because HLA typing was missing for some donors at each locus, association tests included only the typed subset. The only immune exposure information available for the cohort was CMV serostatus. Most CMV-associated TCR beta chains appeared to be HLA-restricted in a later analysis, and the HLA associations seemed to be driven largely by CMV exposure. When HLA alleles, especially DR and DQ, strongly co-occurred, attributing TCR associations to individual alleles was difficult. In a later analysis, several top co-occurrence clusters were reported to appear linked to parvovirus B19, influenza, CMV and Epstein-Barr virus. An association between a missense DCLRE1C variant and V-gene and J-gene trimming of TCR beta chains was found in a later genetic analysis and replicated in an independent cohort. Only TCR beta chains were sequenced in this cohort, and the absence of alpha or paired-chain data limited detectable features. In vitro tests confirmed that a few of the cytomegalovirus-associated TCR beta chains recognize cytomegalovirus antigens. A further reported finding was that TCR beta sequences accurately predicted the HLA-A and HLA-B alleles for most subjects in the first cohort. At a false discovery rate of 0.05, a later analysis linked 15,000 to 20,000 TCR beta sequences to specific HLA alleles. A total of fewer than 200 TCR beta chains were listed by the study as associated with cytomegalovirus. In both the original and validation cohorts, the classifier was reported to diagnose cytomegalovirus status with high specificity and sensitivity. Across donors, most TCR sequences were observed very rarely, whereas some public TCRs were present in many individuals. Linkage disequilibrium might explain the correlated functional status among segregating V segments, but an unknown experimental factor could not be excluded. In an earlier analysis of around 600 of the donors, most TCR beta V segments were observed in productive rearrangements about 87% or about 30% of the time, broadly matching IMGT annotations. The sequencing pipeline was judged likely to have produced a cluster of highly shared sequence variants as a technical artifact. Roughly uniform sequencing depth across donors was assumed in presence/absence analyses, although this assumption may not hold. According to the authors, the approach could potentially be generalized to other disease states and immunological phenotypes. Because the 87-base-pair reads could not distinguish some IMGT-functional V segments, including TRBV6-2 and TRBV6-3, those segments were excluded.

The library came from the immunoSEQ multiplex PCR assay. The multiplex PCR relied on a mix of 60 forward primers for TCR Vbeta segments and 13 reverse primers for TCR Jbeta segments. Amplification of the CDR3 region of rearranged TCR beta genes was performed with a multiplex PCR assay on genomic DNA. The amplified TCR beta libraries were sequenced on the Illumina HiSeq System as 87-base-pair reads. In the original analysis: Across the roughly 640 repertoires, a later analysis counted 75 million to 90 million unique TCR beta chains, approximately 10 million of which were shared by at least two donors. Raw reads were error-corrected and collapsed into unique sequences with a nearest-neighbor algorithm that merged closely related sequences to remove PCR and sequencing errors. Alignment of CDR3 sequences to IMGT reference sequences was used to assign V, D and J gene segments. Each retained sequence needed at least a six-nucleotide match to both a V gene segment and a J gene segment. A rearrangement was called productive if the CDR3 had no stop codons and remained in frame with V and J, and every other rearrangement was called non-productive. CDR3 was defined by IMGT convention, running from the second conserved V-encoded cysteine to the conserved J-encoded phenylalanine. The earlier analysis of about 640 of the donors excluded any sequence lacking an unambiguous match to a single V gene segment. An earlier analysis of 587 of the donors called V segments functional above 56.7% productive rearrangements and segregating when the between-donor standard deviation exceeded 5%. To diagnose cytomegalovirus status from the catalog of TCR beta chain sequences, a statistical classification framework was built. In a later analysis, TCR nucleotide sequences were compared against IMGT/GENE-DB human TR gene sequences so that V and J genes could be assigned. The TCRdist pipeline was used in a later analysis to assign CDR3 sequences and most-parsimonious VDJ recombination scenarios. In a later analysis, each TCR beta chain was defined by its CDR3 amino acid sequence together with its V-gene family, and reads lacking a unique V-gene family were excluded. A later analysis removed 592 highly shared, low-generation-probability nucleotide sequences to deal with suspected cross-contamination and a sequencing artifact. In a later analysis, a clonal expansion index was calculated for each public chain from normalized within-repertoire ranks of inferred template counts. In a later analysis, generation probabilities were computed using a VDJ recombination model fitted to out-of-frame rearrangements, and the results were checked against IGoR. A later analysis scored TCR-TCR, TCR-HLA and TCR-CMV co-occurrence with hypergeometric tests, applying a repertoire-size bias correction to TCR pairs. False discovery rates were estimated in a later analysis by permuting HLA or CMV assignments 20 times. In a later analysis, co-occurring TCRs were grouped with DBSCAN, and TCRdist sequence similarity was added when clustering was performed within HLA-allele-positive subsets. Repertoires with fewer than 30,000 or more than 120,000 public chains were left out of co-occurrence clustering, as were about five repertoires with anomalous nucleotide sharing. TCRdb's version of the immuneACCESS table is confined to in-frame rearrangements and falls short of the full clone set. An unresolved V gene accounts for under half of the shortfall where checked; the remainder is of unknown origin. D and trimming come from the DNA, and the V and J calls and clone size come from that table. For this sample there are roughly 90,000 clones; approximately 80% appear just once. The ten biggest clones cover roughly 3.5% of the sample.

The cohort was made up of approximately 670 healthy bone marrow donors. At the time of sampling, every cohort member was nominally healthy, though immune exposures that went unrecorded were likely present. The donor was CMV seropositive and belonged to the group of 250 to 300 seropositive cohort members. Each donor provided a peripheral blood sample, and peripheral blood mononuclear cells were used for TCR beta sequencing. Genomic DNA was extracted from the blood cell samples with the Qiagen DNeasy Blood Extraction Kit. Comment on this clone: Its specific antigen is unknown. No much larger clone is present one base from it, and per-base qualities are unavailable. The same CDR3 can be traced to other DNA sequences in this sample.

Measured from the cysteine to the phenylalanine, the CDR3 is 15 residues long. Kept here is only the CDR3 DNA, which spans 45 bases and is read in frame from base 1. Via the germline V gene, CDR1 is MNHNS and CDR2 SASEGT. V has 5 bases trimmed and J has 4 bases trimmed; junction bases matching no gene number 9. The sequence was obtained from a man aged 25-45 years in good health and CMV-seropositive. Recombination linked TRBV6-1 to TRBJ2-7; TRBD1 lines up with 9 middle nucleotides. Material: PBMCs. The DNA sequence is given as TGTGCCAGCAGTCAAACAGGGGGCATTTTGTACGAGCAGTACTTC. Translation gives CASSQTGGILYEQYF.